This T cell receptor (beta chain) stems from a study of CD8 T cells in ankylosing spondylitis. Study-wide findings and caveats: A motif of under ten highly homologous TCR beta variants was seen as apparently characteristic of ankylosing spondylitis blood.

Per the germline V gene, CDR1 is MNHNS and CDR2 is SASEGT. The CDR3 totals 17 residues. V trimming: 1 base; J trimming: 0 bases; junction bases outside the gene matches: 4. Details on this clonotype: What it recognizes is unknown.

Quantitative 5'-RACE with molecular barcodes generated TCR beta libraries. In TCRdb, the 5' RACE reads were re-called with MiXCR into one record per CDR3 protein. The data hold approximately 200,000 distinct CDR3 sequences, with 13% observed a single time. The source material was blood, either unsorted or a sorted T cell fraction (not recorded which). The source of this sequence is a female donor with ankylosing spondylitis or in good health (not recorded which). The rearrangement links TRBV6-1 to TRBJ2-1; 9 bases fit TRBD2. In DNA, the CDR3 is TGTGCCAGCAGTGAAGGTAGCGGGAGTGTCTCCTACAATGAGCAGTTCTTC. As protein: CASSEGSGSVSYNEQFF.